This note documents a single T cell receptor beta chain sequence. Its cognate antigen is unknown. The repertoire was sequenced with immunoSEQ multiplex PCR; TCRdb's copy has only in-frame clones and lacks some. This sample has about 2.2 million clones, with over 85% found just once. CDR1 and CDR2 (germline): MDHEN, SYDVKM. Deletions cut 3 bases from V and 5 bases from J, with 13 bases between. The CDR3 has 14 residues. The data originate from a study of shared clonotypes between healthy human individuals. Findings of the study overall: Across four donors, naive CD4 shared 4.5% to 6%, naive CD8 around 3.5%, memory CD4 less than 2.5%, memory CD8 0.4% to 0.5%. Rarefaction gave evidence that sorted-subset sequencing remained incomplete despite large depth.

Only CD45RO-negative cells positively selected for CCR7 counted as naive CD8 cells, so terminally differentiated effector memory CD45RA+ cells were excluded. This receptor was obtained from a man aged 18 to 30 in good health. Some clones in this sample may be carry-over from other donors' samples. The material sequenced was naive CD8+ T cells from PBMCs. The chain employs TRBV28 and TRBJ2-5; TRBD2 is a possible D gene (5 bases). This CDR3 is CASSLFTRGETQYF. The CDR3 bases are TGTGCCAGCAGTTTGTTTACTAGAGGGGAGACCCAGTACTTC. The full variable domain, in which reference TRBV28 and TRBJ2-5 provide the parts outside the CDR3, is DVKVTQSSRYLVKRTGEKVFLECVQDMDHENMFWYRQDPGLGLRLIYFSYDVKMKEKGDIPEGYSVSREKKERFSLILESASTNQTSMYLCASSLFTRGETQYFGPGTRLLVL.